Listed below are T cell receptor beta chains from one sample, sequenced in a study of cytomegalovirus exposure and HLA in healthy donors. Sequencing was performed with immunoSEQ multiplex PCR; in TCRdb, only in-frame clones are kept and a portion is missing. Of under 200,000 clones detected, 70% to 85% appear once; the ten largest clones hold around 0.74%. The sample taken for sequencing was PBMCs. Every receptor here comes from a woman aged 40 to 50 in good health and CMV-seronegative. The CDR3 runs from the conserved cysteine through the conserved F or W. D genes are given only for firm matches. Some rows have no size entry. The others give once, few or many, or a class for an expanded clone.

v_call	d_call	clone_size	j_call	cdr3_nt	cdr3_aa
TRBV7-9	TRBD2	.	TRBJ2-7	TGTGCCAGCAGCTTAGGGACTAGCGGGAGGCAAGGGCTCGAGCAGTACTTC	CASSLGTSGRQGLEQYF
TRBV7-2	TRBD1	.	TRBJ1-5	TGTGCCAGCAGCTCATCCGGGACAGGGGGCATTAACAATCAGCCCCAGCATTTT	CASSSSGTGGINNQPQHF
TRBV7-9	.	.	TRBJ2-3	TGTGCCAGCAGCCAGGGCTCGGGGGAGGATAGCACAGATACGCAGTATTTT	CASSQGSGEDSTDTQYF
TRBV28	TRBD1	.	TRBJ2-7	TGTGCCAGCAGTTATCCGGGACAGATCTACGAGCAGTACTTC	CASSYPGQIYEQYF
TRBV19	TRBD1	.	TRBJ1-3	TGTGCCAGTAGTATCATGACAGGGCTCTCTGGAAACACCATATATTTT	CASSIMTGLSGNTIYF
TRBV5-6	TRBD1	.	TRBJ1-1	TGTGCCAGCAGCCCCGACAGGGGAAAGAGGGACACTGAAGCTTTCTTT	CASSPDRGKRDTEAFF
TRBV19	.	.	TRBJ2-2	TGTGCCAGTAGTATACTTGAGGGCCTCGGGACCGGGGAGCTGTTTTTT	CASSILEGLGTGELFF
TRBV11-2	.	few	TRBJ1-5	TGTGCCAGCAGCTTTGCAGGGTCCTCCCCCCCCGATCAGCCCCAGCATTTT	CASSFAGSSPPDQPQHF
TRBV7-6	.	.	TRBJ2-7	TGTGCCAGCAGCCCCACGGGATACGAGCAGTACTTC	CASSPTGYEQYF
TRBV13	.	.	TRBJ1-3	TGTGCCAGCAGCTCCTATTCTGGAAACACCATATATTTT	CASSSYSGNTIYF
TRBV6-5	.	.	TRBJ2-7	TGTGCCAGCAGTTACTCGATCGGGAACGAGCAGTACTTC	CASSYSIGNEQYF
TRBV5-4	TRBD2	.	TRBJ2-5	TGTGCCAGCAGCTTGGAGGGGCGGGGGATACAAGAGACCCAGTACTTC	CASSLEGRGIQETQYF
TRBV6-1	TRBD1	.	TRBJ2-7	TGTGCCAGCAGTGTCGACGGGACAGGGACCTACGAGCAGTACTTC	CASSVDGTGTYEQYF